This T cell receptor (beta chain) was obtained from a study of T cells in Graves' hyperthyroidism and ophthalmopathy. Study details: It was at initial diagnosis, before any treatment, that peripheral blood was collected.

This clonotype is labeled medium-sized (0.01 to 0.1%). Antigen specificity is unknown. This CDR3 has 16 amino acids. CDR1 and CDR2 from the germline V gene are SGHNT and YENEEA. V lost 7 bases to trimming and J lost 2 bases, with 21 bases between them. Whole-study results and caveats: Blood held most thyroid clonotypes expanded above 0.001 frequency.

Not enrolled were patients with uncontrolled infection, other autoimmune disease, pregnancy or lactation. Researchers took RNA transcripts and amplified the TCR beta CDR3 regions from them. HTBI primers were the set used in a first-round RT-PCR of the TCR CDR3. Each CDR3 protein is one row after TCRdb ran MiXCR on the multiplex PCR reads. The sample yields about 50,000 distinct CDR3 sequences, less than 50% seen once. The clonotype originates from a woman between 25 and 40 years old with Graves' ophthalmopathy. The gene calls are TRBV11-3 and TRBJ2-7; possible D gene TRBD2, 6 bases. Sequencing was performed on blood. The CDR3: CASIIQERAGTYEQYF. The CDR3 coding sequence is TGTGCCAGCATTATACAAGAAAGGGCGGGAACCTACGAGCAGTACTTC.